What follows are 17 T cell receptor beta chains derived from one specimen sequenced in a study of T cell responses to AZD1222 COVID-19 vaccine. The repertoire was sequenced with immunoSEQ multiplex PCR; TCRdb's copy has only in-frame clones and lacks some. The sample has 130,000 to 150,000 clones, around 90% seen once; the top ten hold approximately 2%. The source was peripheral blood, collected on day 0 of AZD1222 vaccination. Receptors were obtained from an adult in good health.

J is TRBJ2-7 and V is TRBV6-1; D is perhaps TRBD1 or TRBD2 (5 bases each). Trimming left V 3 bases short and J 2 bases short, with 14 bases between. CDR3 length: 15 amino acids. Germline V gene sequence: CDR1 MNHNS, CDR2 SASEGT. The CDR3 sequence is CASSDMGVWTYEQYF. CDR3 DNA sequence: TGTGCCAGCAGTGATATGGGGGTTTGGACCTACGAGCAGTACTTC.

CDR3 in amino acids: CASSFSYRARFSSEQFF. The CDR3, as DNA: TGTGCCAGCAGCTTCAGCTACAGGGCCCGGTTCTCCTCTGAGCAGTTCTTC. This chain joins TRBV11-2 and TRBJ2-1; possibly TRBD1 for D (6 bases). Trimming removed 3 bases at V and 9 bases at J, with 24 bases between. CDR1 and CDR2 from the germline V gene are SGHAT and FQNNGV. There are 17 residues in the CDR3.

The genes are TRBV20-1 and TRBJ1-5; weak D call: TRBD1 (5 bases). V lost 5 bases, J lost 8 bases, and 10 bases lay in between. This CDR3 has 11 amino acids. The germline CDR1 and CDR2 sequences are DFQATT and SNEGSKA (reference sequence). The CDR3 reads CSAGGREPQHF. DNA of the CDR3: TGCAGTGCTGGGGGAAGGGAGCCCCAGCATTTT.

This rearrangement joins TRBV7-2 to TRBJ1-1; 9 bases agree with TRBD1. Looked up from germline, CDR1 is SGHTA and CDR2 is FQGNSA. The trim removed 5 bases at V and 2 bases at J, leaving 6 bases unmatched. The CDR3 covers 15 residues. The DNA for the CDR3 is TGTGCCAGCAGCGTGGGGACAGGGTATAACACTGAAGCTTTCTTT. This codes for CASSVGTGYNTEAFF.

In DNA, the CDR3 is TGTGCCACCAGCTCAGGGGGTGACTATGGCTACACCTTC. Translating it yields CATSSGGDYGYTF. V and J are TRBV15 and TRBJ1-2; 7 nucleotides line up with TRBD1. Germline CDR1 and CDR2: LNHNV and YYDKDF (reference sequence). After removal of 5 bases from V and 3 bases from J, the junction contained 3 bases not matched to a gene. This CDR3 is built from 13 residues.

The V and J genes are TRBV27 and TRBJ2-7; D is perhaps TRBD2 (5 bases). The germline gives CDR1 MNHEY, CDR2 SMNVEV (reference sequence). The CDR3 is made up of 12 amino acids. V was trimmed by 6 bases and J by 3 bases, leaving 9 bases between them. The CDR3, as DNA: TGTGCCAGCAGCTTAGGAGGCTACGAGCAGTACTTC. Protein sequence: CASSLGGYEQYF.

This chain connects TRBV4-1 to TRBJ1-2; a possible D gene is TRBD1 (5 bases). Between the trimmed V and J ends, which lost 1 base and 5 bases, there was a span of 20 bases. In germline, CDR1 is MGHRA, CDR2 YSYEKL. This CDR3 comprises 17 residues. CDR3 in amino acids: CASSQVLLWGKGYGYTF. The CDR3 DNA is TGCGCCAGCAGCCAAGTCCTATTGTGGGGTAAGGGGTATGGCTACACCTTC.

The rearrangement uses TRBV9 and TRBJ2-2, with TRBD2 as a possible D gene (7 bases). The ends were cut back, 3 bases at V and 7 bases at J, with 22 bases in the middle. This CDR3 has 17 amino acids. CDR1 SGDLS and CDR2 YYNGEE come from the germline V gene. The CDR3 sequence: CASSAPSFGGAIGELFF. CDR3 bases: TGTGCCAGCAGCGCACCCTCTTTTGGGGGGGCGATCGGGGAGCTGTTTTTT.

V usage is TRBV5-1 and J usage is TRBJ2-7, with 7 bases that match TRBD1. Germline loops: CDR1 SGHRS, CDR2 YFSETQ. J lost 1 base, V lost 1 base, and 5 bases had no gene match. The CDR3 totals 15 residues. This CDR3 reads CASSLPRQGSYEQYF. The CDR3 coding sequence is TGCGCCAGCAGCTTGCCCCGACAGGGTTCCTACGAGCAGTACTTC.

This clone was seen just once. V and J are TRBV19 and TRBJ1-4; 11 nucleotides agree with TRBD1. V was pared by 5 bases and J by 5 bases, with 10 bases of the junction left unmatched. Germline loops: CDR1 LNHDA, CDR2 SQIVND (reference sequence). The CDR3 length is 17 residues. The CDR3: CASSLSGTGGPNEKLFF. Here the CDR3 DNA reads TGTGCCAGTAGTCTCTCCGGGACAGGGGGACCCAATGAAAAACTGTTTTTT.

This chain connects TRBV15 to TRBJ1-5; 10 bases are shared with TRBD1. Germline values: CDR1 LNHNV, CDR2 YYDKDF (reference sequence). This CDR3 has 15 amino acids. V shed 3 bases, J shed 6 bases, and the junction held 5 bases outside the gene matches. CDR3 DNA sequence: TGTGCCACCAGCAGGGGGACAGGGGAGGTTCAGCCCCAGCATTTT. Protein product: CATSRGTGEVQPQHF.

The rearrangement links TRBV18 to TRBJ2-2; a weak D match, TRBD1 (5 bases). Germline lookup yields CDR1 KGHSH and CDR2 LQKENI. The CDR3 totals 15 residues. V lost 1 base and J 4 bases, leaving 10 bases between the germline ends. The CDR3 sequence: CASSPQGSGTGELFF. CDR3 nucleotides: TGTGCCAGCTCACCACAGGGGTCGGGCACCGGGGAGCTGTTTTTT.

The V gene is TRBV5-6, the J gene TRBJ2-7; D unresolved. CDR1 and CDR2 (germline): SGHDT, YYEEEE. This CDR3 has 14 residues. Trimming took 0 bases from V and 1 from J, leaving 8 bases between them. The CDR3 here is CASSLGPGSYEQYF. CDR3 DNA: TGTGCCAGCAGCTTGGGGCCCGGATCCTACGAGCAGTACTTC. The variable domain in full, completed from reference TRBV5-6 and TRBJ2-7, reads DAGVTQSPTHLIKTRGQQVTLRCSPKSGHDTVSWYQQALGQGPQFIFQYYEEEERQRGNFPDRFSGHQFPNYSSELNVNALLLGDSALYLCASSLGPGSYEQYFGPGTRLTVT.

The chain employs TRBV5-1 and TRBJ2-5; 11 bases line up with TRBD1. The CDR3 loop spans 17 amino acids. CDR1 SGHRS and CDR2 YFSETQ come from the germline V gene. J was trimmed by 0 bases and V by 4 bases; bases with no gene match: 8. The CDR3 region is CASSAGTGGPYQETQYF. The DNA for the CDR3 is TGCGCCAGCAGCGCCGGGACAGGGGGTCCGTACCAAGAGACCCAGTACTTC.

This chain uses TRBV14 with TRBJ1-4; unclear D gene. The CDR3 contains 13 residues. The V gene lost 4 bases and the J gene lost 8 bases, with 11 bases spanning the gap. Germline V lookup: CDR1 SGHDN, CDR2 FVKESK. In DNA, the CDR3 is TGTGCCAGCAGCCCCCGATTGGGGGAAAAACTGTTTTTT. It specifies CASSPRLGEKLFF.

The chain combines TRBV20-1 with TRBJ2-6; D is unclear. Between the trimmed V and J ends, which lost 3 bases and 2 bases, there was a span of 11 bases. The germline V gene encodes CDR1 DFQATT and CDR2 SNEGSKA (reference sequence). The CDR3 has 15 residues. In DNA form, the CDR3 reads TGCAGTGCTAGTCCCTCATTAGCTGGGGCCAACGTCCTGACTTTC. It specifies CSASPSLAGANVLTF.

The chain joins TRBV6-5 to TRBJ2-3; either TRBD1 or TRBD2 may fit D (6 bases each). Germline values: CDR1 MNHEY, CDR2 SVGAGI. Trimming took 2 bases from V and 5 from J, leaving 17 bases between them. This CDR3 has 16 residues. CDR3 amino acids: CASSYGGRLEIDTQYF. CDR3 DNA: TGTGCCAGCAGTTACGGGGGGCGACTAGAAATAGATACGCAGTATTTT.